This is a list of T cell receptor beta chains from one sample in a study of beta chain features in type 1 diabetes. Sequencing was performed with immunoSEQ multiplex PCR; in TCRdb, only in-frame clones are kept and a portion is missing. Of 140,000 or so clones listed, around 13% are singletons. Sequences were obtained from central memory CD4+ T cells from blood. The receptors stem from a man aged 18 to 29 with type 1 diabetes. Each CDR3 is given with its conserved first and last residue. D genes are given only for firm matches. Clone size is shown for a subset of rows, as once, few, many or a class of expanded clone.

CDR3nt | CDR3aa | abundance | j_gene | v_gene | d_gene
TGCGCCAGCAGCCAAACTAGCGGGGGAACCGAAGACGAGCAGTACTTC | CASSQTSGGTEDEQYF | - | TRBJ2-7 | TRBV4-1 | TRBD2
TGTGCCAGCAGTACCCGACAGGGATCGGACTATGGCTACACCTTC | CASSTRQGSDYGYTF | - | TRBJ1-2 | TRBV27 | TRBD1
TGCAGCGTTGAAGAGGGGAGGAGTGGAGAGACCCAGTACTTC | CSVEEGRSGETQYF | few | TRBJ2-5 | TRBV29-1 | -
TGTGCCAGCAGCCGCCCGGGACAGTATTCCGAGACCCAGTACTTC | CASSRPGQYSETQYF | many | TRBJ2-5 | TRBV7-9 | TRBD1
TGTGCCAGCAGTATACCAGACCTCGGGGGGCAGTTCTTC | CASSIPDLGGQFF | many | TRBJ2-1 | TRBV28 | -
TGTGCTAGTGGTTTGTCTCAAGGGGTATCAGGCGAGCAGTACTTC | CASGLSQGVSGEQYF | - | TRBJ2-7 | TRBV12-5 | -
TGTGCCAGCAGCCGAAGGCGTCAGGGGGGGCTTGAGGATACGCAGTATTTT | CASSRRRQGGLEDTQYF | many | TRBJ2-3 | TRBV7-9 | -
TGCAGCGTTGAACCCCACCCCGACACGAGCCAGTACTTC | CSVEPHPDTSQYF | few | TRBJ2-5 | TRBV29-1 | -
TGTGCCAGCAGACCCGGACAGACCAGCGGCTACACCTTC | CASRPGQTSGYTF | - | TRBJ1-2 | TRBV6-1 | -
TGTGCCAGCAGCTTAACGGGGGCCCTTGTAGATACGCAGTATTTT | CASSLTGALVDTQYF | few | TRBJ2-3 | TRBV7-2 | -
TGCAGCGGTGTTGGGGGGACAGTCGGGCACTATGGCTACACCTTC | CSGVGGTVGHYGYTF | - | TRBJ1-2 | TRBV29-1 | TRBD1
TGTGCCAGCAGTGGAGGGACAGAGGCTTTCTTT | CASSGGTEAFF | - | TRBJ1-1 | TRBV2 | TRBD1
TGTGCCAGCAGCTTAGGATCGAGCTCACCCCTCCACTTT | CASSLGSSSPLHF | few | TRBJ1-6 | TRBV7-6 | -
TGTGCCAGCAGCCCTAACCAAGAAAACTACGAGCAGTACTTC | CASSPNQENYEQYF | few | TRBJ2-7 | TRBV7-9 | -
TGTGCCACCAGCAGAGCCGGGGGAGGCTCCTACGAGCAGTACTTC | CATSRAGGGSYEQYF | - | TRBJ2-7 | TRBV15 | -
TGCGCCAGCAGCCTTTGGGGCACAGATACGCAGTATTTT | CASSLWGTDTQYF | few | TRBJ2-3 | TRBV4-1 | -
TGTGCCAGCAGCCCTGGGGTTCGGGGAGCTTTCTTT | CASSPGVRGAFF | - | TRBJ1-1 | TRBV7-2 | -
TGCGCCAGCAGTGTGGCAGGGGATAATTCACCCCTCCACTTT | CASSVAGDNSPLHF | - | TRBJ1-6 | TRBV10-2 | -
TGTGCCAGCAGCGGGAAGGCCCAAGAGACCCAGTACTTC | CASSGKAQETQYF | few | TRBJ2-5 | TRBV7-3 | -
TGTGCCAGCAGACGGACAGGGGTTCAAAACATTCAGTACTTC | CASRRTGVQNIQYF | many | TRBJ2-4 | TRBV27 | TRBD1
TGTGCCAGCATCCTAGCGGGACAGGGCTATGGCTACACCTTC | CASILAGQGYGYTF | - | TRBJ1-2 | TRBV28 | TRBD1
TGTGCCAGCAGCCAGAGTATGACAGGCCACTCTGGAAACACCATATATTTT | CASSQSMTGHSGNTIYF | - | TRBJ1-3 | TRBV7-9 | -
TGTGCCAGCAGTCAAACCGGGACTGAAGCTTTCTTT | CASSQTGTEAFF | - | TRBJ1-1 | TRBV28 | -
TGTGCCAGCAGCAAGGGACGAGAGCAGCCCCAGCATTTT | CASSKGREQPQHF | many | TRBJ1-5 | TRBV11-2 | -
TGTGCCAGCAGCATGACAGGCAATCAGCCCCAGCATTTT | CASSMTGNQPQHF | few | TRBJ1-5 | TRBV7-9 | -
TGCGCCAGCGGGACAGGGGGCTACACTGAAGCTTTCTTT | CASGTGGYTEAFF | - | TRBJ1-1 | TRBV5-1 | TRBD1
TGTGCCAGTAATCCTCGCCCCAGCGTCGCCGGGGATGAGCAGTTCTTC | CASNPRPSVAGDEQFF | - | TRBJ2-1 | TRBV19 | -
TGTGCCAGTAGTATGGAGGTTTATTCCGGCGAGCAGTACTTC | CASSMEVYSGEQYF | - | TRBJ2-7 | TRBV19 | -
TGTGCCAGCAGCGCCAGGGGATTTGAAGCTTTCTTT | CASSARGFEAFF | few | TRBJ1-1 | TRBV6-5 | -
TGTGCCTGGAGTGTAATGGGAACAGATACGCAGTATTTT | CAWSVMGTDTQYF | many | TRBJ2-3 | TRBV30 | -
TGTGCCAGCAGTGAATCCAAGTCGTCGGACAGGGGTTCAGATACGCAGTATTTT | CASSESKSSDRGSDTQYF | - | TRBJ2-3 | TRBV25-1 | TRBD1
TGCGCCAGCAGCTTGGTCGGGGCCCTTAACACTGAAGCTTTCTTT | CASSLVGALNTEAFF | few | TRBJ1-1 | TRBV5-1 | -
TGCAGTGCTGCTGGCATCACTGAAGCTTTCTTT | CSAAGITEAFF | - | TRBJ1-1 | TRBV20-1 | -